One and the same sample provided the 30 T cell receptor beta chains below, sequenced in a study of T-cell memory formation after mild COVID-19. TCRdb re-derived calls from the 5' RACE reads in MiXCR, one entry per CDR3 protein. The sample consists of hundreds of thousands of distinct CDR3 sequences, roughly 17% of them appearing once. The specimen was PBMCs or a T cell subset sorted from them (not recorded which). The receptors were sampled from an adult woman who had mild COVID-19 (a few samples of this study predate the infection). Cell type and time point are not known.

The CDR3 loop is CASTIPVADTQYF. Written as DNA, the CDR3 is TGTGCCAGCACGATTCCAGTCGCAGATACGCAGTATTTT. The rearrangement joins TRBV2 to TRBJ2-3; D is ambiguous. Germline CDR1 and CDR2: SNHLY and FYNNEI. V lost 7 bases, J lost 4 bases, and 12 bases lay in between. This CDR3 contains 13 residues.

This clonotype was found many times. The chain carries TRBV5-1 and TRBJ1-2, with D uncertain. The germline CDR1 and CDR2 sequences are SGHRS and YFSETQ. V dropped 0 bases and J dropped 1 base, with 10 bases sitting between them. The CDR3 is made up of 15 amino acids. The DNA of the CDR3 is TGCGCCAGCAGCTTGGGTCAGGACCGTAACTATGGCTACACCTTC. Translation gives CASSLGQDRNYGYTF.

The chain couples TRBV7-2 to TRBJ2-4, with 12 bases lining up with TRBD1. V gave up 1 base and J gave up 5 bases; unmatched junction bases: 3. CDR3 length: 16 amino acids. CDR1 and CDR2 from the germline V gene are SGHTA and FQGNSA. The CDR3 bases are TGTGCCAGCAGCTTAGGGGACAGGGGGCTGGAAAACATTCAGTACTTC. It is translated as CASSLGDRGLENIQYF. Supplemented by reference TRBV7-2 and TRBJ2-4, the full variable domain reads GAGVSQSPSNKVTEKGKDVELRCDPISGHTALYWYRQSLGQGLEFLIYFQGNSAPDKSGLPSDRFSAERTGGSVSTLTIQRTQQEDSAVYLCASSLGDRGLENIQYFGAGTRLSVL.

The table lists this clonotype with a few counts. V and J are TRBV7-9 and TRBJ2-4; 9 bases line up with TRBD1. CDR1 is SEHNR and CDR2 is FQNEAQ in the germline V gene (reference sequence). The CDR3 has 16 amino acids. V gave up 5 bases and J gave up 9 bases; unmatched junction bases: 14. The CDR3 DNA reads TGTGCCAGCAGCGCAGGGTCCGGGACAGGGTATACCATTCAGTACTTC. Translating gives CASSAGSGTGYTIQYF. The full variable domain, in which reference TRBV7-9 and TRBJ2-4 provide the parts outside the CDR3, is DTGVSQNPRHKITKRGQNVTFRCDPISEHNRLYWYRQTLGQGPEFLTYFQNEAQLEKSRLLSDRFSAERPKGSFSTLEIQRTEQGDSAMYLCASSAGSGTGYTIQYFGAGTRLSVL.

The V call is TRBV9, the J call TRBJ1-1; 8 nucleotides line up with TRBD1. This CDR3 region has 15 residues. CDR1 SGDLS and CDR2 YYNGEE come from the germline V gene. J gave up 4 bases and V 4 bases, and 9 bases lay outside the gene matches. CDR3 bases: TGTGCCAGCAGCTTACAACAGGGGGGCGCCACTGAAGCTTTCTTT. Translated, it gives CASSLQQGGATEAFF.

This clonotype came up a few times. This chain uses TRBV20-1 with TRBJ2-7; weak D call: TRBD1 (5 bases). This CDR3 is built from 11 residues. V lost 1 base and J 4 bases, leaving 5 bases between the germline ends. Looked up from germline, CDR1 is DFQATT and CDR2 is SNEGSKA (reference sequence). The CDR3 nucleotides read TGCAGTGCTAGAGCAGGGTACGAGCAGTACTTC. Translated, it gives CSARAGYEQYF.

This clonotype has a handful of counts. V usage is TRBV5-1 and J usage is TRBJ2-3; D is perhaps TRBD2 (5 bases). Trimming cost V 0 bases and J 4 bases, with 12 bases left between them. The length of the CDR3 is 15 residues. Germline CDR1 reads SGHRS; CDR2 reads YFSETQ. The CDR3 loop is CASSLGGRLADTQYF. CDR3 coding DNA: TGCGCCAGCAGCTTGGGAGGGAGACTGGCAGATACGCAGTATTTT.

In its sample, this clonotype was seen many times. The chain combines TRBV7-9 with TRBJ1-1; no clear D. The germline gives CDR1 SEHNR, CDR2 FQNEAQ (reference sequence). V dropped 1 base and J dropped 6 bases, with 3 bases sitting between them. CDR3 length: 11 amino acids. The CDR3 coding sequence is TGTGCCAGCAGCTTAGAGTCTGAAGCTTTCTTT. It codes for CASSLESEAFF. Supplemented by reference TRBV7-9 and TRBJ1-1, the full variable domain reads DTGVSQNPRHKITKRGQNVTFRCDPISEHNRLYWYRQTLGQGPEFLTYFQNEAQLEKSRLLSDRFSAERPKGSFSTLEIQRTEQGDSAMYLCASSLESEAFFGQGTRLTVV.

This chain's CDR3 is CSASPGHPYPGRANEKLFF. CDR3 sequence (DNA): TGCAGTGCTAGCCCGGGACACCCCTACCCAGGAAGAGCTAATGAAAAACTGTTTTTT. The chain is built from TRBV20-1 and TRBJ1-4, with a weak D call TRBD1 (6 bases). This CDR3 spans 19 amino acids. CDR1 and CDR2 (germline): DFQATT, SNEGSKA (reference sequence). V lost 3 bases and J lost 3, with 26 bases in between.

The V gene is TRBV11-1, the J gene TRBJ2-3; 7 nucleotides match TRBD2. In germline, CDR1 is SGHAT, CDR2 FQDESV (reference sequence). The V gene end was trimmed by 4 bases and the J gene end by 2 bases; junction bases not matched to a gene: 6. The CDR3 contains 15 residues. This CDR3 is CASSSGTNPTDTQYF. In DNA, the CDR3 is TGTGCCAGCAGCTCCGGGACTAACCCCACAGATACGCAGTATTTT.

J is TRBJ2-7 and V is TRBV28; perhaps D is TRBD1 or TRBD2 (5 bases each). The V and J ends lost 5 bases and 1 base respectively, with 15 bases between them. The germline CDR1 and CDR2 sequences are MDHEN and SYDVKM. The CDR3 covers 15 residues. The CDR3 coding sequence is TGTGCCAGCAGTGGACACTCGGGACGATCCTACGAGCAGTACTTC. The encoded protein is CASSGHSGRSYEQYF.

The chain couples TRBV5-1 to TRBJ1-5, with 7 bases identical to TRBD1. V lost 4 bases, J lost 11 bases, and 9 bases stayed unmatched. Germline V gene data show CDR1 as SGHRS and CDR2 as YFSETQ. The CDR3 runs to 13 residues. The CDR3 coding sequence is TGCGCCAGCAGCGTGCAGGGGGAGGAAACCCAGCATTTT. Its translation is CASSVQGEETQHF.

The genes are TRBV10-3 and TRBJ1-1, with 8 nucleotides matching TRBD1. The junction had 5 bases not matched to a gene; V was cut back by 4 bases and J by 1 base. The CDR3 has 15 amino acids. Germline values: CDR1 ENHRY, CDR2 SYGVKD. CDR3 residues: CAISVRTGTNTEAFF. The DNA of the CDR3 is TGTGCCATCAGTGTGAGGACAGGGACGAACACTGAAGCTTTCTTT.

This clonotype was seen only a few times. This chain uses TRBV6-6 with TRBJ2-7, with TRBD2 as a possible D gene (6 bases). The germline CDR1 and CDR2 sequences are MNHNY and SVGAGI (reference sequence). The CDR3 contains 18 residues. V dropped 6 bases and J dropped 2 bases, with 26 bases sitting between them. CDR3: CASRNSRTGTGVPYEQYF. The CDR3 DNA reads as TGTGCCAGCAGAAACTCCAGAACCGGGACGGGGGTCCCCTACGAGCAGTACTTC.

This clonotype was seen a few times. The chain combines TRBV15 with TRBJ2-2, with a tentative D call TRBD1 (5 bases). V was clipped by 0 bases and J by 7 bases, with 9 bases between them. Looked up from germline, CDR1 is LNHNV and CDR2 is YYDKDF (reference sequence). This CDR3 spans 14 amino acids. CDR3 amino acids: CATSRDGANGELFF. In DNA form, the CDR3 reads TGTGCCACCAGCAGAGATGGGGCTAACGGGGAGCTGTTTTTT.

In its sample, this clonotype was seen a few times. The V call is TRBV5-5, the J call TRBJ2-7; D is possibly TRBD1 or TRBD2 (6 bases each). CDR1 and CDR2 from the germline V gene are SGHKS and YYEKEE (reference sequence). The CDR3 has 13 residues. Trimming took 4 bases from V and 2 from J, leaving 10 bases between them. This CDR3 is CASSPRDTYEQYF. The CDR3 nucleotides read TGTGCCAGCAGCCCGCGGGACACCTACGAGCAGTACTTC.

This clonotype has only a few counts. This CDR3 reads CSATNRERANQPQHF. The CDR3 DNA is TGCAGTGCTACAAACAGGGAGCGCGCCAATCAGCCCCAGCATTTT. The V call is TRBV20-1, the J call TRBJ1-5; perhaps TRBD1 as D (6 bases). V was clipped by 4 bases and J by 3 bases, with 16 bases between them. Germline assignment: CDR1 DFQATT and CDR2 SNEGSKA (reference sequence). The CDR3 totals 15 residues.

V usage is TRBV24-1 and J usage is TRBJ1-2, with 10 positions matching TRBD1. Germline loops: CDR1 KGHDR, CDR2 SFDVKD. Trimming removed 3 bases from V and 4 bases from J; junction bases left unmatched: 10. The CDR3 is 17 amino acids. In DNA, the CDR3 is TGTGCCACCAGTGATCAAGACAGGGGGCGAAGTGGCTATGGCTACACCTTC. This sequence encodes CATSDQDRGRSGYGYTF.

This clonotype was seen a few times. This clone may be a read error of a much larger clone one base away. This rearrangement joins TRBV9 to TRBJ2-3; D remains ambiguous. CDR1 is SGDLS, CDR2 YYNGEE, per germline. The CDR3 totals 11 residues. Trimming pared 4 bases from V and 3 bases from J, leaving 3 bases between. The CDR3 is CASSKTDTQYF. DNA for the CDR3: TGTGCCAGCAGCAAGACAGATACGCAGTATTTT.

The sample holds many counts of this clonotype. V is TRBV20-1 and J is TRBJ1-6, with no clear D. Germline V CDR1 and CDR2: DFQATT, SNEGSKA (reference sequence). This CDR3 contains 16 residues. The V gene lost 2 bases and the J gene lost 5 bases, with 16 bases spanning the gap. CDR3 region: CSARPPNRRDNSPLHF. The CDR3 DNA sequence: TGCAGTGCTAGACCCCCAAACAGACGCGATAATTCACCCCTCCACTTT.

V and J are TRBV5-1 and TRBJ2-1; D may be TRBD2 (5 bases). The V gene's germline CDR1 is SGHRS and CDR2 YFSETQ. The V end lost 0 bases, the J end lost 6 bases, and 7 bases lay between the germline ends. The CDR3 contains 13 residues. The CDR3 sequence: CASSLDLANEQFF. The CDR3, as DNA: TGCGCCAGCAGCTTGGATCTAGCCAATGAGCAGTTCTTC.

The chain recombines TRBV4-1 with TRBJ2-2; D is unresolved. Trimming removed 4 bases at V and 7 bases at J, with 7 bases between. Per the germline V gene, CDR1 is MGHRA and CDR2 is YSYEKL. The CDR3 has 12 amino acids. The CDR3 reads CASSLILGELFF. The CDR3 DNA follows: TGCGCCAGCAGCCTGATTCTCGGGGAGCTGTTTTTT.

This clonotype was observed a few times. The chain employs TRBV20-1 and TRBJ2-3; D perhaps matches TRBD2 (5 bases). Germline assignment: CDR1 DFQATT and CDR2 SNEGSKA (reference sequence). V lost 0 bases and J lost 6, with 16 bases in between. The CDR3 totals 15 residues. The CDR3 is CSARDGLALIDTQYF. CDR3 DNA sequence: TGCAGTGCTAGAGACGGCCTAGCCCTAATTGATACGCAGTATTTT.

Many counts were recorded for this clonotype. CDR3 sequence: CASSLWGGATEQYF. The CDR3 nucleotides are TGCGCCAGCAGCTTGTGGGGCGGTGCTACAGAGCAGTACTTC. The chain uses TRBV5-1 and TRBJ2-7; TRBD1 is a possible D gene (5 bases). CDR3 size: 14 residues. V lost 1 base and J lost 7, with 15 bases in between. Germline CDR1 and CDR2: SGHRS and YFSETQ. The variable domain in full, completed from reference TRBV5-1 and TRBJ2-7, reads KAGVTQTPRYLIKTRGQQVTLSCSPISGHRSVSWYQQTPGQGLQFLFEYFSETQRNKGNFPGRFSGRQFSNSRSEMNVSTLELGDSALYLCASSLWGGATEQYFGPGTRLTVT.

This clonotype was picked up a small number of times. This sequence joins TRBV7-9 and TRBJ1-1; 7 bases align to TRBD1. Germline CDR1 is SEHNR and CDR2 is FQNEAQ (reference sequence). The length of the CDR3 is 13 residues. J gave up 5 bases and V 7 bases, and 7 bases lay outside the gene matches. The CDR3 spells CASTPTGTTEAFF. The CDR3 DNA reads TGTGCCAGCACCCCGACAGGGACTACTGAAGCTTTCTTT. Complete variable domain (other parts from reference TRBV7-9 and TRBJ1-1): DTGVSQNPRHKITKRGQNVTFRCDPISEHNRLYWYRQTLGQGPEFLTYFQNEAQLEKSRLLSDRFSAERPKGSFSTLEIQRTEQGDSAMYLCASTPTGTTEAFFGQGTRLTVV.

The rearrangement uses TRBV2 and TRBJ2-6; no firm D call. Deletions cut 8 bases from V and 0 bases from J, with 14 bases between. The length of the CDR3 is 16 residues. CDR1 and CDR2 (germline): SNHLY, FYNNEI. CDR3 sequence (DNA): TGTGCCAGCGGTACCCTTATCCGCTCTGGGGCCAACGTCCTGACTTTC. Protein sequence: CASGTLIRSGANVLTF.

This clonotype turned up a few times. The chain combines TRBV29-1 with TRBJ1-1; maybe TRBD1 (5 bases). The CDR3 totals 13 residues. V was cut by 6 bases and J by 0 bases, with 11 bases left in between. The germline V gene has CDR1 SQVTM and CDR2 ANQGSEA. CDR3 nucleotide sequence: TGCAGCGTCGGGACTCCGATGAACACTGAAGCTTTCTTT. Its protein product is CSVGTPMNTEAFF.

This clonotype was counted a few times. The rearrangement links TRBV12-3 or TRBV12-4 to TRBJ1-2; TRBD1 might be the D (5 bases). Trimming pared 3 bases from V and 4 bases from J, leaving 18 bases between. This CDR3 spans 16 amino acids. The CDR3 DNA reads TGTGCCAGCAGTTTTGTCAGGGCCCGAGGGGTCTATGGCTACACCTTC. Encoded protein: CASSFVRARGVYGYTF.

This clonotype has a handful of counts. J is TRBJ2-3 and V is TRBV20-1, with TRBD2 matching 7 bases. Trimming cost V 3 bases and J 2 bases; bases outside gene matches: 14. The CDR3 has 17 amino acids. The V gene's germline CDR1 is DFQATT and CDR2 SNEGSKA (reference sequence). The DNA of the CDR3 is TGCAGTGCTAGTCTTCCCTTTCTAGCGGCTTACACAGATACGCAGTATTTT. Its protein product is CSASLPFLAAYTDTQYF.

The J gene is TRBJ2-5, the V gene TRBV7-6; 7 bases map to TRBD1. CDR1 and CDR2 (germline): SGHVS, FNYEAQ. The CDR3 is made up of 15 amino acids. Trimming removed 4 bases from V and 1 base from J; junction bases left unmatched: 6. The DNA of the CDR3 is TGTGCCAGCAGCTCTAACCCAGGGGGCCAAGAGACCCAGTACTTC. This translates into CASSSNPGGQETQYF.